The sequence of this T cell receptor (beta chain) was determined in a study of T cell responses to AZD1222 COVID-19 vaccine (dated by TCRdb to 2020 to 2022). Some background on the complete study: A total of over 230 trial participants underwent TCR sequencing, of whom about 200 had received two doses of AZD1222 and 26 had received two doses of the MenACWY control vaccine. Enrollment into the trials was organized by age into subgroups of 18-55, 56-69 and 70-plus years, and those subgroups contained 148, 28 and 57 TCR-sequenced participants, respectively. What the study reported, not specific to this receptor: Vaccine-associated CD4 TCRs spanned the whole spike protein, with dominant responses in regions 160-218 and 743-854. In the small 56-69-year group, the increase in depth fell short of significance, most likely because of low power. After two AZD1222 doses, spike-specific TCR breadth and depth were significantly higher than at day 0 and than in MenACWY recipients. Epitopes outside the regions mutated in the B.1.351 and B.1.1.7 variants were reportedly recognized by nearly half of the unique spike-specific TCRs. Participants were mostly white British and included more females than males, and it was suggested by the authors that clonal diversity may have been underestimated. Only a handful of AZD1222 recipients were SARS-CoV-2 seropositive at baseline, limiting conclusions about previously exposed vaccinees. Because no samples from the day 14 peak response were available, repertoires could be characterized only after the peak T cell response.

The CDR3 regions of human TCRbeta chains were subjected to immunosequencing. Per the source publication's procedure: Repertoire TCRs were checked for matches against a reference library of SARS-CoV-2-specific TCRs that had been generated using the MIRA antigen-specificity platform. Breadth was defined as the fraction of unique TCRs that were SARS-CoV-2-associated, and depth was defined as the fraction of total T cells that were SARS-CoV-2-associated. Using the MIRA data, each spike-specific TCR was mapped to the spike region that the TCR reacts to and placed in a CD4 or CD8 class. Log10-transformed breadth and depth values were compared by one-way ANOVA with Sidak's multiple comparisons tests. TCRdb's version of the immuneACCESS table is confined to in-frame rearrangements and falls short of the full clone set. An unresolved V gene accounts for under half of the shortfall where checked; the remainder is of unknown origin. Clone size and the V and J calls come from that table; the DNA yielded D and trimming. The sample table records more than 85,000 clones; around 87% of these occur just once. The top ten clones comprise around 4.6% of the sample.

This sample's time point label indicates: about 28 days (+/-7) after the second vaccine dose. AZD1222 recipients whose second dose came at about 4 weeks and those whose second dose came at about 12 weeks were combined into one group, since spike-specific TCR depth and breadth did not differ between the two schedules. The vaccinee samples were drawn from two UK trials, COV001 and COV002, one of which was a single-blind randomized controlled phase 2/3 trial testing AZD1222 (ChAdOx1 nCoV-19) in healthy adults. For TCRbeta chain sequencing, PBMC samples from trial participants were taken at day 0 and at day 28 after the second dose. On this clone itself: The clone's antigen remains unknown. The record has no base qualities; no much larger clone is one base away.

The CDR3 covers 18 residues, taking in both the cysteine and the phenylalanine. Just CDR3 DNA is preserved here, 54 bases in frame from base 1. CDR1 and CDR2 were assigned from the germline V gene (reference sequence) as LNHDA and SQIVND. Compared with germline, V lacks 2 bases and J lacks 6 bases; bases without a gene match: 16. The specimen comprised peripheral blood, sampled 28 days after the second AZD1222 dose. The chain was built from TRBV19 and TRBJ2-7, and 10 junction bases match TRBD2. The clonotype originates from an adult who received the AZD1222 COVID-19 vaccine. At the DNA level, the sequence is TGTGCCAGTAGTATAAGACTCGCAACAGCGGGAGGGCCGGTCGAGCAGTACTTC. It is translated as CASSIRLATAGGPVEQYF.